This T cell receptor (beta chain) was recorded in a study of shared clonotypes between healthy human individuals. Findings and caveats of the study: Roughly 5% of naive CD4 clonotypes were common to several donors.

TCRdb's table, derived via immunoSEQ multiplex PCR, lists solely in-frame clones and lacks some. The sample holds some 2,000,000 clones, 90% to 95% seen once. On this clone itself: Its antigen is unidentified.

The source material was naive CD4+ T cells sorted from blood. Subset indicated: CD45RA+ positively selected. This TCR derives from a man aged 18 to 29 in good health.

The CDR3 nucleotides are TGTGCCAGCACCCTAGGGGTGTCTAATGAGCAGTTCTTC. Translation gives CASTLGVSNEQFF. The chain has TRBV7-2 and TRBJ2-1; possibly TRBD1 for D (5 bases). There are 13 residues in the CDR3. Germline CDR1 is SGHTA and CDR2 is FQGNSA. The ends were cut back, 7 bases at V and 7 bases at J, with 14 bases in the middle.